This record looks at one T cell receptor (beta chain) sequence and its context. Per germline, CDR1 MDHEN and CDR2 SYDVKM. J was trimmed by 5 bases and V by 6 bases; bases with no gene match: 6. The CDR3 consists of 14 residues. The data are from a study of blood T cell repertoires in COVID-19. TCRdb's table, derived via immunoSEQ multiplex PCR, lists solely in-frame clones and lacks some. Found here are more than 250,000 clones, 90% of them singletons; the top ten hold about 1.7%. This sequence originates from a young woman with acute COVID-19. The chain employs TRBV28 and TRBJ1-5, with TRBD1 matching over 8 bases. Sequenced material: PBMCs or T cells enriched from blood (not recorded which). Here the CDR3 DNA reads TGTGCCAGCAGACGGACAGGGTGGGATCAGCCCCAGCATTTT. Translating it yields CASRRTGWDQPQHF.